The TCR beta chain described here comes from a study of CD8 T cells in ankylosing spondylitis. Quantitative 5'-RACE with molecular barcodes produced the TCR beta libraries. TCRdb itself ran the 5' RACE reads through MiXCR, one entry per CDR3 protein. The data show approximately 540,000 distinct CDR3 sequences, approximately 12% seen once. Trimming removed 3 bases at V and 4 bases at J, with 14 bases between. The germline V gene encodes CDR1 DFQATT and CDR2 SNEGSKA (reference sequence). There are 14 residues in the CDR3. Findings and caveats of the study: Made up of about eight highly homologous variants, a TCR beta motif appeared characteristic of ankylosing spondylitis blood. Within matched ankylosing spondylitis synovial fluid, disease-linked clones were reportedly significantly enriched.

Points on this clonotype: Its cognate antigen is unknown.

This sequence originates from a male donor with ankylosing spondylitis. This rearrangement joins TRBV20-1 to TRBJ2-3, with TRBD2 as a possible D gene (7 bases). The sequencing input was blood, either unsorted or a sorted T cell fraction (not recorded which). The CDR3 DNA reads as TGCAGTGCTAGTTTCGGGGGGCGCGCAGATACGCAGTATTTT. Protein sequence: CSASFGGRADTQYF.